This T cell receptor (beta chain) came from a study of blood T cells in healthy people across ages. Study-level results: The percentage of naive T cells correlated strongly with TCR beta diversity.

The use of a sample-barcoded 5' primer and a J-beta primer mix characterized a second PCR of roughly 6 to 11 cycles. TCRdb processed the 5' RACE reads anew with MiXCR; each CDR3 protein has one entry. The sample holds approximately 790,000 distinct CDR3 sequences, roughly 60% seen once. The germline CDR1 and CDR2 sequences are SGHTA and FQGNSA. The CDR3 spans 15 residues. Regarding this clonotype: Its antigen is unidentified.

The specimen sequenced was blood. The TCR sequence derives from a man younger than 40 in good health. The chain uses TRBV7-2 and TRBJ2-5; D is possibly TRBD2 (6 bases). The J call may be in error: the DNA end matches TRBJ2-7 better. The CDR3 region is CASSWDLRTNYEQYF. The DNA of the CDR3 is TGTGCCAGCAGCTGGGACCTGCGGACTAACTACGAGCAGTACTTC.